This record concerns one T cell receptor (beta chain) sequence. As yet, its antigen is unknown. These data belong to a study of chemoradiotherapy in HPV16-positive cancers. Whole-study findings and limits: HPV-specific T cells were functionally defined from only a couple of HPV16-positive patients.

V gave up 2 bases and J gave up 0 bases, with 4 bases separating them. Germline CDR1 and CDR2: SGHDT and YYEEEE. The CDR3 spans 13 residues. TCRdb's table, derived via immunoSEQ multiplex PCR, lists solely in-frame clones and lacks some. This sample yields 1,500 to 2,000 clones, of which roughly 84% are seen a single time; about 9% belongs to the top ten. The V and J genes are TRBV5-6 and TRBJ2-3, with D unclear. The receptor was derived from a human donor with HPV-associated anogenital cancer. The specimen was tumor tissue, collected from a patient who underwent chemoradiotherapy. CDR3 amino acids: CASSFSSTDTQYF. The CDR3 bases are TGTGCCAGCAGCTTTTCTAGCACAGATACGCAGTATTTT.